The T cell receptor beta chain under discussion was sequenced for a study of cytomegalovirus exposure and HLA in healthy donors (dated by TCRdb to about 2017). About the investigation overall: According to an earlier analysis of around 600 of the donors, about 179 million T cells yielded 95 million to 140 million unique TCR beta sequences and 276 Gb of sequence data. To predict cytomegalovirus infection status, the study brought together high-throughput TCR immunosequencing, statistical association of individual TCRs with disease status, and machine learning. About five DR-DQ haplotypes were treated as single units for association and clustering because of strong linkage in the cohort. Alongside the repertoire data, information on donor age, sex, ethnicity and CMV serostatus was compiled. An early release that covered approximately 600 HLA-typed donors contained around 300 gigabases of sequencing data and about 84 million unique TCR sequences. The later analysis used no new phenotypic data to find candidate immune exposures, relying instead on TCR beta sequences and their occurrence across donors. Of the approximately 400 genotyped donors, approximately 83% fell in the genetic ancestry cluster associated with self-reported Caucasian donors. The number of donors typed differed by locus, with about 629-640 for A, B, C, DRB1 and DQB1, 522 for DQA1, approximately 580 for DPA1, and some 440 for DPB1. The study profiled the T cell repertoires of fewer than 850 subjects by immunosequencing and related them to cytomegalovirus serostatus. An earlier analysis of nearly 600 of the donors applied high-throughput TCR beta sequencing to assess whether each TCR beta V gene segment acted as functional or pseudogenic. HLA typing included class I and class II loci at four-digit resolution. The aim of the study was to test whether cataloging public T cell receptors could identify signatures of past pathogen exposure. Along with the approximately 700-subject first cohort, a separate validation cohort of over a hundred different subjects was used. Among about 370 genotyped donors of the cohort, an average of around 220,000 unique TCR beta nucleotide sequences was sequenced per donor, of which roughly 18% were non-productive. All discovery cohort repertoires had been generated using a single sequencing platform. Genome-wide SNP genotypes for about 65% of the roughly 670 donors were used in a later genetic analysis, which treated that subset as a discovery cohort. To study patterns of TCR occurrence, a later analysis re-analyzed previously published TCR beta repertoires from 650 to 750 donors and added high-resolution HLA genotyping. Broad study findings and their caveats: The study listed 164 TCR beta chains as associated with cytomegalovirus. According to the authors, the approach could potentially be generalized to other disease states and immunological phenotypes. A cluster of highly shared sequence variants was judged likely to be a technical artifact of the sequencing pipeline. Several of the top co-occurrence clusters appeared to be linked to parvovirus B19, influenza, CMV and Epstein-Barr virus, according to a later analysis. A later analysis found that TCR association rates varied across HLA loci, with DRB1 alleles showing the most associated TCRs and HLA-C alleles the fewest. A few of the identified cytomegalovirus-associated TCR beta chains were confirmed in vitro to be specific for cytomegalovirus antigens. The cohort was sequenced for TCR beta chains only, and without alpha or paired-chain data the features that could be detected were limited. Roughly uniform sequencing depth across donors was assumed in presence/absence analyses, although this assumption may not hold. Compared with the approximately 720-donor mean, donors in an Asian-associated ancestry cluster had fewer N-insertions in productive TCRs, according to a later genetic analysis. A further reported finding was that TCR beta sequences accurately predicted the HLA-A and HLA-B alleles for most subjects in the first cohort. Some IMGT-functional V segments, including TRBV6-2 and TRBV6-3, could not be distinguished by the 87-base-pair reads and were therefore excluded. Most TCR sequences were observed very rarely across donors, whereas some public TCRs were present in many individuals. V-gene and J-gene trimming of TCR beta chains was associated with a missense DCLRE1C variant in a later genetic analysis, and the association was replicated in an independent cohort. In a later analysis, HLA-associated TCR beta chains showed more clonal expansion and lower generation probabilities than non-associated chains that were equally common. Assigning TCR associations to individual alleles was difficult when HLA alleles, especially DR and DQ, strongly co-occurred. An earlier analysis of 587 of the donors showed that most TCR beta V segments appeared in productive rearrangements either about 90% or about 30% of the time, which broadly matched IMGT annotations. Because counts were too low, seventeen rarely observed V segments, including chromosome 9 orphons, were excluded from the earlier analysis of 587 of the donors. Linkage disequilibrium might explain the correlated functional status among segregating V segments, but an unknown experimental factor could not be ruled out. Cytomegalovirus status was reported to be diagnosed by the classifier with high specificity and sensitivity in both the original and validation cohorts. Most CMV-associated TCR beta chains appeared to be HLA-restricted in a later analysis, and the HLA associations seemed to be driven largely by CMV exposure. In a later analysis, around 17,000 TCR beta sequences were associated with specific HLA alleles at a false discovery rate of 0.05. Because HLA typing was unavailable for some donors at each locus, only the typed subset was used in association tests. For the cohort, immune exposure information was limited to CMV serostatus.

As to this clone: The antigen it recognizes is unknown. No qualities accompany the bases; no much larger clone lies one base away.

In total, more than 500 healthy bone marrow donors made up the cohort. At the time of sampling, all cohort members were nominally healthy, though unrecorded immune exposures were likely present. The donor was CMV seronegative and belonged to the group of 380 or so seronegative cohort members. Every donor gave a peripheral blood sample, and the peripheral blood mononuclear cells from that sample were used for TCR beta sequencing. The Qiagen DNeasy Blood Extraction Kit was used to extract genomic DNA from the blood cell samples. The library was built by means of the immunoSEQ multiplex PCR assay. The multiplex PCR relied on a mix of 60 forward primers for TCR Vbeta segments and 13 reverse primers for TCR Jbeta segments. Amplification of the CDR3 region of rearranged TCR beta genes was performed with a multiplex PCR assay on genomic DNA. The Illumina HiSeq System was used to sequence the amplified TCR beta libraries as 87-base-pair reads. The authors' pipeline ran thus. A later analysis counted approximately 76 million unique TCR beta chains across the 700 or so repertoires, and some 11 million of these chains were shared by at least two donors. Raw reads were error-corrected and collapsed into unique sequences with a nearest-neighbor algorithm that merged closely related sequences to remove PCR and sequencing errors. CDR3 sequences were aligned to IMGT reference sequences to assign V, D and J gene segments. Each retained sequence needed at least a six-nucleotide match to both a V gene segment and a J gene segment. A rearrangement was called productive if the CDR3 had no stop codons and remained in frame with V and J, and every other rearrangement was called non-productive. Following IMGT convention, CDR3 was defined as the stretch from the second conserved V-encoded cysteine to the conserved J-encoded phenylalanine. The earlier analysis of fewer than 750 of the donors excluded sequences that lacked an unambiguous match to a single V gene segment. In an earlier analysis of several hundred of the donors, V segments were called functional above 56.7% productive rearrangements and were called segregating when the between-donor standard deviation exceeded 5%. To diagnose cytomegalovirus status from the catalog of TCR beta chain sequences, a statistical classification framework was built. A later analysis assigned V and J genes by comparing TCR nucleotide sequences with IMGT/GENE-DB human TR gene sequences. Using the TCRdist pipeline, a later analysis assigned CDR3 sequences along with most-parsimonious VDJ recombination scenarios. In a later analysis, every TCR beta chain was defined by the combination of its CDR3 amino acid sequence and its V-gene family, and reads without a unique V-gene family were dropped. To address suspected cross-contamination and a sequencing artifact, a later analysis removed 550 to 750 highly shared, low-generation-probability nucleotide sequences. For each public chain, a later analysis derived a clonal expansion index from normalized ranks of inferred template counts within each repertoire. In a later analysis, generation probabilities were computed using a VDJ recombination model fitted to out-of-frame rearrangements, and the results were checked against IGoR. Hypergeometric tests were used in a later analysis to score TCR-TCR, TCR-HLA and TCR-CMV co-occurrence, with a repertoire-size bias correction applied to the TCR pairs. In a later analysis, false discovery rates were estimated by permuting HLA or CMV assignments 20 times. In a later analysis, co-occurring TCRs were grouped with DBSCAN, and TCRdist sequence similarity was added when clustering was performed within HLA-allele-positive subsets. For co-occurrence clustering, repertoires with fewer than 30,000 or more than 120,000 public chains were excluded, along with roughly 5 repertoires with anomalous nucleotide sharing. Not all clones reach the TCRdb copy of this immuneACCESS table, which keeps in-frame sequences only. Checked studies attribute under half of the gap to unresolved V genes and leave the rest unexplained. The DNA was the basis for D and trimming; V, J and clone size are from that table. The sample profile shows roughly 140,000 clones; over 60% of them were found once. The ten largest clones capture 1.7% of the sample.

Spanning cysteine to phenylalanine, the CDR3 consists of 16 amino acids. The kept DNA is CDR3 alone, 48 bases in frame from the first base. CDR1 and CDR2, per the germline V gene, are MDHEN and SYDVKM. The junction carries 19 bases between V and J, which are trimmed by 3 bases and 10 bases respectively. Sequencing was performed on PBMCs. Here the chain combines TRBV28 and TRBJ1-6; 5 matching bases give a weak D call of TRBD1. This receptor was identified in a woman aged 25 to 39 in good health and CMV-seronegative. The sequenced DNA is TGTGCCAGCAGTTTGGATACCTGGGGCAGGCGATCACCCCTCCACTTT. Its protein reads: CASSLDTWGRRSPLHF.